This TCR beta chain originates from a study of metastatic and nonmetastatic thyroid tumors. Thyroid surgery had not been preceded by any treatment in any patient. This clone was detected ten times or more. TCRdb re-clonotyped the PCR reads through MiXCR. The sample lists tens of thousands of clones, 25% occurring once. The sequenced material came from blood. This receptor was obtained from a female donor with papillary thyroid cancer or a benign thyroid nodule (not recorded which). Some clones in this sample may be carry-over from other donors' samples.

CDR3 sequence (DNA): TGTGCCAGCAGACGACAGAACACCGGGGAGCTGTTTTTT. It codes for CASRRQNTGELFF. The chain is built from TRBV6-1 and TRBJ2-2; D uncertain. V was shortened by 6 bases and J by 1 base, with 6 bases between the two germline ends. The CDR3 runs 13 residues. The germline gives CDR1 MNHNS, CDR2 SASEGT.